This TCR beta chain was identified in a study of T cells in Graves' hyperthyroidism and ophthalmopathy. With respect to this clonotype: A read error may account for a junction end that differs from germline.

RNA transcripts gave rise to amplified TCR beta CDR3 regions. TCR CDR3 regions were first amplified by RT-PCR with HTBI primers. TCRdb re-called the multiplex PCR reads with MiXCR, one entry per CDR3 protein. The repertoire holds almost 250,000 distinct CDR3 sequences, with around 26% as singletons. PBMCs stemmed from less than 13 ml fresh peripheral blood. CDR3 length: 11 residues. Germline-derived CDR1 and CDR2 are SGHAT and FQNNGV. This TCR derives from a woman in her thirties or forties with Graves' ophthalmopathy. The sample consisted of blood. This sequence joins TRBV11-2 and TRBJ1-1; no clear D gene. CDR3 sequence: CASRLGPGAFF. The CDR3 coding sequence is TGTGCCAGCAGGTTAGGGCCCGGGGCTTTCTTT.